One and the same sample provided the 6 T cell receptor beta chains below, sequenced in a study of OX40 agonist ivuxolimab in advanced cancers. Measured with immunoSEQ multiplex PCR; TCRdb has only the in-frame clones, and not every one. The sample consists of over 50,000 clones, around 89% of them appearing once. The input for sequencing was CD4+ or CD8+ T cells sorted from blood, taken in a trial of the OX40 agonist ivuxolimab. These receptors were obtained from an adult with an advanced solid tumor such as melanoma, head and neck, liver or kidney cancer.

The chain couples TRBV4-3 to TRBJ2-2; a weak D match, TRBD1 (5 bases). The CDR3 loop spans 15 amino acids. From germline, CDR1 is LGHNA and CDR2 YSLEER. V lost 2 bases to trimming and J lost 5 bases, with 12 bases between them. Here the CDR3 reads CASSQRPQGTGELFF. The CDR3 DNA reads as TGCGCCAGCAGCCAACGCCCCCAGGGAACCGGGGAGCTGTTTTTT.

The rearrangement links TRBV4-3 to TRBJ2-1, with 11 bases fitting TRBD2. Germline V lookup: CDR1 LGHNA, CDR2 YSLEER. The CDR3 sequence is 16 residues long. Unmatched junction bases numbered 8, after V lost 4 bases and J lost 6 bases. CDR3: CASSPDSGRALNEQFF. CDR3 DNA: TGCGCCAGCAGCCCGGATAGCGGGAGGGCCCTCAATGAGCAGTTCTTC.

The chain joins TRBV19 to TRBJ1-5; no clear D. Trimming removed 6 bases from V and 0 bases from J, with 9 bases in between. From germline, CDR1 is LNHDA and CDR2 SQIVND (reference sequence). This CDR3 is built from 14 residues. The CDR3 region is CASSPSLSNQPQHF. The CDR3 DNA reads TGTGCCAGTAGCCCTAGCCTTAGCAATCAGCCCCAGCATTTT.

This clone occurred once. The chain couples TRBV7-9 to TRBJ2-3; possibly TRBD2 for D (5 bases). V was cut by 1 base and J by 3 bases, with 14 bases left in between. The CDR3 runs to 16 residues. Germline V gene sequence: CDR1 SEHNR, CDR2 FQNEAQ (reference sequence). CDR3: CASSLVSGSGTDTQYF. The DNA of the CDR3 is TGTGCCAGCAGCTTAGTAAGTGGGAGTGGAACAGATACGCAGTATTTT. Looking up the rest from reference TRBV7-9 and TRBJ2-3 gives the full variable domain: DTGVSQNPRHKITKRGQNVTFRCDPISEHNRLYWYRQTLGQGPEFLTYFQNEAQLEKSRLLSDRFSAERPKGSFSTLEIQRTEQGDSAMYLCASSLVSGSGTDTQYFGPGTRLTVL.

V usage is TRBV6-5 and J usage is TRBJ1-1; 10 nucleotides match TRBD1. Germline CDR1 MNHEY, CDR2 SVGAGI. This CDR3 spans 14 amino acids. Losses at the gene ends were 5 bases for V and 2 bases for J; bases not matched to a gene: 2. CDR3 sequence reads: CASSTTGGNTEAFF. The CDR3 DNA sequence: TGTGCCAGCAGTACGACAGGGGGCAACACTGAAGCTTTCTTT.

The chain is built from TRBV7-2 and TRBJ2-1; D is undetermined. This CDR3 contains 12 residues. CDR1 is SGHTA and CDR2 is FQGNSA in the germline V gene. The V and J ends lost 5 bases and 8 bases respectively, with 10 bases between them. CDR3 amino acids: CASSVQSHEQFF. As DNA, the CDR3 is TGTGCCAGCAGCGTACAGAGCCATGAGCAGTTCTTC.